Sequencing of this T cell receptor beta chain was carried out in a study of cytomegalovirus exposure and HLA in healthy donors. Study-level background: Earlier, about 180 million T cells were analyzed, and fewer than 120 million unique TCR beta sequences were found among them.

Remarks on this clone: Antigen unknown.

At sampling all donors were nominally healthy, likely with unrecorded immune exposures. General study findings and limits: Later analysis identified 16,951 TCR beta sequences associated with HLA alleles, using a false discovery rate threshold of 0.05.

V shed 6 bases, J shed 3 bases, and the junction held 8 bases outside the gene matches. The length of the CDR3 is 15 residues. Germline CDR1 and CDR2: MNHEY and SMNVEV (reference sequence). Primers: 60 Vbeta forward and 13 Jbeta reverse. Sequencing used immunoSEQ multiplex PCR; TCRdb keeps in-frame clones, though not all of them. In the table there are over 75,000 clones, around four fifths of which are singletons. Sequenced: PBMCs. The TCR originated in a woman aged 55-69 years in good health and CMV-seronegative. V and J are TRBV27 and TRBJ1-5; 7 nucleotides agree with TRBD1. CDR3 nucleotides: TGTGCCAGCAGCAGAACAGGGGCCACCAATCAGCCCCAGCATTTT. Its translation is CASSRTGATNQPQHF.